Listed below are T cell receptor beta chains from one sample, sequenced in a study of blood T cell repertoires in COVID-19. The table came from immunoSEQ multiplex PCR; TCRdb's copy has only in-frame clones and leaves some out. The sample consists of about 220,000 clones, 83% of them appearing once. Sequenced sample: PBMCs or T cells enriched from blood (not recorded which). The receptors shown here come from a woman aged 50 to 60 who had been exposed to COVID-19. CDR3s include the opening cysteine and the closing phenylalanine or tryptophan. Each record gives: D gene, V gene, clone size, J gene, CDR3 length, CDR3 protein, CDR3 DNA. A D gene is named only where the DNA matches it firmly. Clone sizes are given selectively: once, few, many, or a class where the clone is expanded.

D: NA; V: TRBV12-3/TRBV12-4; size: NA; J: TRBJ1-2; length: 12; CDR3: CASSLRGAGYTF; DNA: TGTGCCAGCAGTTTAAGGGGTGCCGGCTACACCTTC
D: TRBD1; V: TRBV19; size: NA; J: TRBJ2-3; length: 15; CDR3: CASSDRGRRTDTQYF; DNA: TGTGCCAGTAGTGACAGGGGGCGCAGGACAGATACGCAGTATTTT
D: NA; V: TRBV13; size: NA; J: TRBJ2-1; length: 11; CDR3: CASSSTGLLFF; DNA: TGTGCCAGCAGCTCCACGGGACTCCTGTTCTTC
D: NA; V: TRBV5-6; size: NA; J: TRBJ1-1; length: 15; CDR3: CASSLGTGMNTEAFF; DNA: TGTGCCAGCAGCTTGGGTACGGGGATGAACACTGAAGCTTTCTTT
D: TRBD2; V: TRBV7-2; size: NA; J: TRBJ2-1; length: 14; CDR3: CASSPGLAFNEQFF; DNA: TGTGCCAGCAGCCCCGGACTAGCGTTCAATGAGCAGTTCTTC
D: NA; V: TRBV29-1; size: once; J: TRBJ1-2; length: 17; CDR3: CSDLSGFSSLTNYGYTF; DNA: TGCAGTGATTTGTCAGGCTTCTCAAGCCTCACTAACTATGGCTACACCTTC
D: TRBD1; V: TRBV4-3; size: once; J: TRBJ1-4; length: 18; CDR3: CASSQDRTGGAPAEKLFF; DNA: TGCGCCAGCAGCCAAGATCGGACAGGGGGGGCGCCAGCTGAAAAACTGTTTTTT
D: NA; V: TRBV12-3/TRBV12-4; size: NA; J: TRBJ1-2; length: 12; CDR3: CASSSDYYGHTF; DNA: TGTGCCAGCAGTTCAGATTACTATGGCCACACCTTC
D: NA; V: TRBV6-1; size: NA; J: TRBJ1-3; length: 18; CDR3: CASSEGGGGFIPGNTIYF; DNA: TGTGCCAGCAGTGAGGGAGGGGGTGGTTTCATCCCTGGAAACACCATATATTTT
D: TRBD1; V: TRBV2; size: NA; J: TRBJ2-1; length: 15; CDR3: CASTPEGASYNEQFF; DNA: TGTGCCAGCACCCCCGAGGGGGCCTCCTACAATGAGCAGTTCTTC
D: TRBD1; V: TRBV7-9; size: NA; J: TRBJ2-3; length: 16; CDR3: CASRRSGTGGPDTQYF; DNA: TGTGCCAGCAGGAGAAGTGGGACAGGGGGTCCAGATACGCAGTATTTT
D: TRBD2; V: TRBV5-1; size: NA; J: TRBJ2-2; length: 18; CDR3: CASTFPRGGAANTGELFF; DNA: TGCGCCAGCACCTTCCCTCGCGGGGGAGCCGCGAACACCGGGGAGCTGTTTTTT
D: NA; V: TRBV5-1; size: NA; J: TRBJ1-1; length: 17; CDR3: CASSLAPTGGFNTEAFF; DNA: TGCGCCAGCAGCTTGGCTCCGACAGGAGGCTTCAACACTGAAGCTTTCTTT
D: NA; V: TRBV29-1; size: NA; J: TRBJ2-2; length: 11; CDR3: CSVEDLGELFF; DNA: TGCAGCGTTGAAGATCTGGGGGAGCTGTTTTTT
D: TRBD1; V: TRBV11-2; size: NA; J: TRBJ2-3; length: 17; CDR3: CASSSAGTGVRTDTQYF; DNA: TGTGCCAGCAGCTCCGCCGGGACAGGGGTCCGCACAGATACGCAGTATTTT
D: NA; V: TRBV28; size: NA; J: TRBJ1-2; length: 12; CDR3: CASIGTPYGYTF; DNA: TGTGCCAGCATTGGGACTCCCTATGGCTACACCTTC
D: NA; V: TRBV5-4; size: NA; J: TRBJ1-2; length: 19; CDR3: CASSLERSWKVTFMAGYTF; DNA: TGTGCCAGCAGCTTGGAGCGGAGCTGGAAGGTTACTTTTATGGCTGGCTACACCTTC